These T cell receptor beta chains were read from a single sample in a study of cytomegalovirus exposure and HLA in healthy donors. Repertoires were generated with immunoSEQ multiplex PCR, while TCRdb's copy carries only in-frame clones and drops some. This table holds roughly 200,000 clones. The sequenced sample was PBMCs. Receptor source: a girl aged 2-15 years in good health and CMV-seropositive. CDR3s include the opening cysteine and the closing phenylalanine or tryptophan. D genes are given only for firm matches.

CDR3 DNA	CDR3 protein	D gene	J gene	V gene
TGCGCCAGCAGCTGGGGACTAGCGGGAGGACCGCCCCGGAGGACCGGGGAGCTGTTTTTT	CASSWGLAGGPPRRTGELFF	TRBD2	TRBJ2-2	TRBV4-1
TGTGCCAGCAGGGGACAGAGGGTAACTTTTGAGCAGTTCTTC	CASRGQRVTFEQFF	TRBD1	TRBJ2-1	TRBV6-5
TGCGCCAGCAGCTTCCAGATATCAGATACGCAGTATTTT	CASSFQISDTQYF	NA	TRBJ2-3	TRBV5-1
TGCGCCAGCAGCTTGGTGGGACTAGGAATGGACGAGCAGTACTTC	CASSLVGLGMDEQYF	TRBD2	TRBJ2-7	TRBV5-1
TGTGCCAGCAGCTTAGGTACCCCCCGGGAGAGGACCGGGGAGCTGTTTTTT	CASSLGTPRERTGELFF	NA	TRBJ2-2	TRBV7-9
TGTGCCAGCAGGGGATTAACTAGCGGGAGTTCCACAGATACGCAGTATTTT	CASRGLTSGSSTDTQYF	NA	TRBJ2-3	TRBV21-1
TGTGCCAGCAGCCCCGGCCTCGGATCGGGCTATGGCTACACCTTC	CASSPGLGSGYGYTF	NA	TRBJ1-2	TRBV5-6
TGTGCCAGCAGTCAAGGACAGGGCAGCAATCAGCCCCAGCATTTT	CASSQGQGSNQPQHF	TRBD1	TRBJ1-5	TRBV28
TGTGCCAGTACCGGGACAGGGTCGGGCAATCAGCCCCAGCATTTT	CASTGTGSGNQPQHF	TRBD1	TRBJ1-5	TRBV19
TGTGCCAGCAAAGAAGCAGGGAATCAGCCCCAGCATTTT	CASKEAGNQPQHF	NA	TRBJ1-5	TRBV27
TGTGCCGTGAAAGCTAGCGGAGGGGATACGCAGTATTTT	CAVKASGGDTQYF	TRBD2	TRBJ2-3	TRBV10-3
TGTGCCAGCAGCTTTGGACTAGCGGAACGCACAGATACGCAGTATTTT	CASSFGLAERTDTQYF	TRBD2	TRBJ2-3	TRBV5-4
TGTGCCAGCAGCCCGACGGGGCGGACAGACGATCAAGAGACCCAGTACTTC	CASSPTGRTDDQETQYF	NA	TRBJ2-5	TRBV7-3
TGTGCCAGCAGCCAACGCGGGAATACGCAGTATTTT	CASSQRGNTQYF	NA	TRBJ2-3	TRBV27
TGTGCCAGCATTGACGGGCAGGGGTACGAGCAGTACTTC	CASIDGQGYEQYF	NA	TRBJ2-7	TRBV6-1
TGTGCCAGCAGCTTGGGAACAGGGTCTCGCACTAACACTGAAGCTTTCTTT	CASSLGTGSRTNTEAFF	NA	TRBJ1-1	TRBV5-6
TGTGCCAGCAGTCACAGGACGACAGAGATAAACACCGGGGAGCTGTTTTTT	CASSHRTTEINTGELFF	NA	TRBJ2-2	TRBV7-3
TGTGCCATCAGTGCTCTATCGACTAGCGGGTCCTCCACAGATACGCAGTATTTT	CAISALSTSGSSTDTQYF	TRBD2	TRBJ2-3	TRBV10-3
TGTGCCAGCACCCCGAGGGACAGGAGGGTCGGTGAGCAGTTCTTC	CASTPRDRRVGEQFF	TRBD1	TRBJ2-1	TRBV5-4
TGTGCCGTGTTAGCGGGACAAAACATTCAGTACTTC	CAVLAGQNIQYF	TRBD2	TRBJ2-4	TRBV28
TGCGCCAGCAGCCCACAACTGGGACTTAATGAAAAACTGTTTTTT	CASSPQLGLNEKLFF	NA	TRBJ1-4	TRBV5-1
TGTGCCAGCGGAAGTCCTAGCGAAAGCTACAATGAGCAGTTCTTC	CASGSPSESYNEQFF	NA	TRBJ2-1	TRBV6-5
TGTGCCAGCAGCTTGGCCCTTGGGGAGGGCTACACCTTC	CASSLALGEGYTF	NA	TRBJ1-2	TRBV5-4
TGTGCCAGCTCACCGATGGGACAGGCGGACACTGAAGCTTTCTTT	CASSPMGQADTEAFF	TRBD1	TRBJ1-1	TRBV18
TGTGCCAGCAGTTACACCCCCGGACAGGGGGGGAGGGCCCAGTACTTC	CASSYTPGQGGRAQYF	TRBD1	TRBJ2-5	TRBV6-6
TGTGCAAGTCGCTTAGGGAGGGGACTTGAAGCTTTCTTT	CASRLGRGLEAFF	NA	TRBJ1-1	TRBV12-2
TGTGCCAGCAGCGACAGGTACCAGTACTTC	CASSDRYQYF	NA	TRBJ2-5	TRBV28
TGTGCCCACGCCCCGGGAGGAGGTGGTCCCTACGAGCAGTACTTC	CAHAPGGGGPYEQYF	TRBD2	TRBJ2-7	TRBV28
TGTGCCAGCAGCCAAGAGCAGACAGTCTATGGCTACACCTTC	CASSQEQTVYGYTF	NA	TRBJ1-2	TRBV14
TGTGCCAGCAGGGGACTAGCGGGAGATTTTTACGAGCAGTACTTC	CASRGLAGDFYEQYF	TRBD2	TRBJ2-7	TRBV6-1
TGTGCTAGCAGCTTAGACTCACTCGGTGAGCAGTTCTTC	CASSLDSLGEQFF	NA	TRBJ2-1	TRBV7-7
TGTGCCAGCAGCCAAGCGGGAACCTACGAGCAGTACTTC	CASSQAGTYEQYF	NA	TRBJ2-7	TRBV4-2
TGTGCCAGCAGTTCTGGGACTAGCGGGAGGTCCAACGAGCGGTACTTC	CASSSGTSGRSNERYF	TRBD2	TRBJ2-7	TRBV27
TGTGCCAGTGGGGGGGCAGTCGCGAACACCGGGGAGCTGTTTTTT	CASGGAVANTGELFF	NA	TRBJ2-2	TRBV7-9